This TCR beta chain was observed in a study of low-dose radiotherapy and immunotherapy resistance in tumors. Study-level information: Over 26 weeks, cohort 2 got 1 Gy every two weeks, reaching 13 Gy.

Primers used for first-strand cDNA, a TRAV- and TRBV-specific set, covered both alpha and beta chains. The TCRs were subjected to amplification over approximately 20 PCR cycles employing a constant-region primer in conjunction with a V-primer adapter. mRNA, after isolation, was amplified by in vitro transcription. TCRdb fed the reads into MiXCR, producing one record per CDR3 protein. The sample records approximately 90,000 distinct CDR3 sequences, 9.4% being singletons. Germline CDR1 and CDR2: SQVTM and ANQGSEA. This CDR3 has 12 residues. V was cut by 4 bases and J by 2 bases, with 9 bases left in between. The sample holds many counts of this clonotype. Time point noted: before trial treatment.

V is TRBV29-1 and J is TRBJ2-7; the D call may be TRBD1 or TRBD2 (5 bases each). The specimen comprised PBMCs, sampled before treatment. The origin of this receptor is a male donor with prostate cancer. The CDR3 loop is CSVAGAPYEQYF. For the CDR3, the DNA is TGCAGCGTTGCCGGGGCTCCCTACGAGCAGTACTTC.